The sample holds a few counts of the clone carrying this T cell receptor (beta chain). Its antigen remains unidentified. Total RNA, at least 5 micrograms per sample, was extracted from PBMCs. These data belong to a study of blood T cells in healthy people across ages. The CDR3 is 15 residues long. In germline, CDR1 is SEHNR, CDR2 FQNEAQ (reference sequence). V lost 5 bases to trimming and J lost 0 bases, with 14 bases between them. Overall study findings and caveats: It was found that TCR beta diversity correlated strongly with the percentage of naive T cells. Diversity of TCR beta per million T cells declined in a roughly linear way with age.

The authors ran a second PCR of roughly 6 to 12 cycles using a sample-barcoded 5' primer and a J-beta primer mix. TCRdb re-analysed the 5' RACE reads in MiXCR, keeping a single row per CDR3 protein. The repertoire has over 1,500,000 distinct CDR3 sequences, 35% to 50% of them found once; the top ten carry roughly 23%. The sequence was obtained from a human donor in good health. Sequencing used blood. The chain couples TRBV7-9 to TRBJ2-7; D tentatively reads TRBD1 or TRBD2 (6 bases each). The CDR3 coding sequence is TGTGCCAGCAGCCAGTGGCGGGGACACTCCTACGAGCAGTACTTC. Its translation is CASSQWRGHSYEQYF.